This TCR beta chain was retrieved from a study of CXCR3-negative and CXCR3-positive naive CD8 T cells. In the study overall: The dataset comprises approximately 140 million TRB reads in total, with about 1.5 +/- 0.3 million reads per library. Study-wide results and limits: Naive CXCR3-positive cells had TRB CDR3s more hydrophobic than those of CXCR3-negative naive cells. Most assays used freshly isolated PBMCs, as cryopreservation partially reduced CXCR3.

CDR1 is MNHNY and CDR2 is SVGAGI in the germline V gene (reference sequence). CDR3 length equals 17 residues. Of note for this clonotype: The antigen remains unidentified.

Those CD8+ T cells considered naive were CD45RO-CCR7+CD27+CD95-. UMI-labeled TRB cDNA libraries were prepared by 5' RACE. TCRdb derives one entry per CDR3 protein from the 5' RACE reads, leaving out DNA. The sample table sets out roughly 45,000 distinct CDR3 sequences. This chain uses TRBV6-6 with TRBJ2-2; the TRBD1 assignment by TCRdb is unverifiable without DNA. This receptor was identified in a human donor in good health. Some clones in this sample may be carry-over from other donors' samples. Sequenced input: naive CXCR3- CD8+ T cells from blood. As to subset: CD45RO-CCR7+CD27+CD95- naive CD8+ T cells lacking CXCR3 (TNR3-). The CDR3 loop reads CASSYFTDRSDPGELFF.